The next 18 T cell receptor beta chains were all read from a single sample in a study of T cell responses to AZD1222 COVID-19 vaccine. Some clones are missing from TCRdb's copy, which holds only in-frame ones; the method was immunoSEQ multiplex PCR. The data hold roughly 120,000 clones, with approximately 88% observed a single time. Sequences were derived from peripheral blood, sampled on day 0 of MenACWY control vaccination. The receptors here all came from an adult in good health.

The chain couples TRBV11-3 to TRBJ2-1; TRBD2 aligns across 11 bases. Germline CDR1 and CDR2: SGHNT and YENEEA. There are 15 residues in the CDR3. J was trimmed by 4 bases and V by 5 bases; bases with no gene match: 4. In DNA, the CDR3 is TGTGCCAGCAGCCTTAGGACTAGCGGGTACAATGAGCAGTTCTTC. It encodes CASSLRTSGYNEQFF.

The chain uses TRBV29-1 and TRBJ2-7, with TRBD2 identical over 12 bases. With 6 bases clipped from V and 3 bases from J, the junction kept 6 bases outside the gene matches. CDR1 is SQVTM, CDR2 ANQGSEA, per germline. The CDR3 has 14 residues. Here the CDR3 DNA reads TGCAGCGTCCGAGGGACTAGCGGGTACTACGAGCAGTACTTC. Amino acids: CSVRGTSGYYEQYF.

The chain combines TRBV9 with TRBJ2-5; D is unclear. Germline values: CDR1 SGDLS, CDR2 YYNGEE. The V end lost 2 bases, the J end lost 5 bases, and 16 bases lay between the germline ends. The CDR3 extends over 15 amino acids. CDR3 in DNA: TGTGCCAGCAGCGTCTCCCCCTCAGGTTGGGAGACCCAGTACTTC. It is translated as CASSVSPSGWETQYF.

The rearrangement joins TRBV10-1 to TRBJ2-1; D uncertain. The V gene's germline CDR1 is WNHNN and CDR2 SYGVQD (reference sequence). This CDR3 contains 14 residues. Trimming shortened V by 0 bases and J by 4 bases, and 7 bases separated the two germline ends. The CDR3 bases are TGCGCCAGCAGTGAGTCTCCTTCTTACAATGAGCAGTTCTTC. As protein: CASSESPSYNEQFF.

J is TRBJ2-2 and V is TRBV12-5; the match to TRBD1 covers 9 bases. The CDR3 extends over 15 amino acids. Losses at the gene ends were 1 base for V and 6 bases for J; bases not matched to a gene: 3. Per the germline V gene, CDR1 is LGHNT and CDR2 is FRNRAP. The DNA for the CDR3 is TGTGCTAGTGGTTTGGGACAGGGGGAGTCCGGGGAGCTGTTTTTT. Translating it yields CASGLGQGESGELFF.

The V gene is TRBV13, the J gene TRBJ2-3, with TRBD2 matching over 11 bases. V was clipped by 7 bases and J by 7 bases; unmatched bases: 10. Germline CDR1 reads PRHDT; CDR2 reads FYEKMQ (reference sequence). The CDR3 runs to 15 residues. This chain's CDR3 is CASTPPGLADNTQYF. As DNA, the CDR3 is TGTGCCAGCACCCCCCCGGGACTAGCGGACAATACGCAGTATTTT.

This sequence joins TRBV9 and TRBJ1-2; D call uncertain. Trimming stripped 2 bases from V and 4 bases from J, with 15 bases between. Germline V gene sequence: CDR1 SGDLS, CDR2 YYNGEE. The CDR3 runs 15 residues. In DNA, the CDR3 is TGTGCCAGCAGCGTCAGTCCTAGCGACCTCTATGGCTACACCTTC. Translating gives CASSVSPSDLYGYTF.

This clone appeared once. The gene calls are TRBV29-1 and TRBJ2-7; D gene ambiguous. In germline, CDR1 is SQVTM, CDR2 ANQGSEA. Deletions cut 5 bases from V and 2 bases from J, with 7 bases between. CDR3 length: 11 residues. CDR3 in DNA: TGCAGCGTTAAAGGTACCTACGAGCAGTACTTC. It is translated as CSVKGTYEQYF.

The chain is built from TRBV28 and TRBJ1-1, with 9 bases aligning to TRBD1. V gave up 5 bases and J gave up 4 bases; unmatched junction bases: 8. The CDR3 is 15 amino acids. The germline CDR1 and CDR2 sequences are MDHEN and SYDVKM. The CDR3 DNA sequence: TGTGCCAGCAGTCCTACAGGGGGCGGAAGCACTGAAGCTTTCTTT. It specifies CASSPTGGGSTEAFF. Based on the CDR3 plus reference TRBV28 and TRBJ1-1, the full variable domain is DVKVTQSSRYLVKRTGEKVFLECVQDMDHENMFWYRQDPGLGLRLIYFSYDVKMKEKGDIPEGYSVSREKKERFSLILESASTNQTSMYLCASSPTGGGSTEAFFGQGTRLTVV.

To note about this clone: The sample holds other DNA sequences that translate to the same CDR3. The chain couples TRBV9 to TRBJ2-3, with 11 bases that match TRBD2. V dropped 3 bases and J dropped 1; count of bases not matched to a gene: 4. The CDR3 sequence is 16 residues long. Germline values: CDR1 SGDLS, CDR2 YYNGEE. CDR3 coding DNA: TGTGCCAGCAGCGCCGGACTAGCGGGCGGCACAGATACGCAGTATTTT. Its translation: CASSAGLAGGTDTQYF.

V and J are TRBV24-1 and TRBJ2-5; 9 nucleotides line up with TRBD2. The CDR3 is made up of 17 amino acids. Germline V gene lookup returns CDR1 KGHDR and CDR2 SFDVKD. With V trimmed by 4 bases and J by 5 bases, 13 bases remained unmatched. The CDR3 DNA follows: TGTGCCACCAGTGAGGGGGTCTCTAGCGGGATCGGGGAGACCCAGTACTTC. As protein: CATSEGVSSGIGETQYF.

Comment on this clone: Other DNA sequences in the same sample also yield this CDR3. The CDR3: CASSVTGSSYEQYF. The CDR3, as DNA: TGTGCCAGCAGCGTCACCGGGTCGAGTTACGAGCAGTACTTC. The chain combines TRBV9 with TRBJ2-7, with unresolved D. This CDR3 comprises 14 residues. V was trimmed by 2 bases and J by 4 bases, leaving 13 bases between them. CDR1 is SGDLS and CDR2 is YYNGEE in the germline V gene. Full variable domain (outside the CDR3, taken from reference TRBV9 and TRBJ2-7): DSGVTQTPKHLITATGQRVTLRCSPRSGDLSVYWYQQSLDQGLQFLIQYYNGEERAKGNILERFSAQQFPDLHSELNLSSLELGDSALYFCASSVTGSSYEQYFGPGTRLTVT.

The CDR3 DNA is TGTGCCAGCAGTGAATATCCCGGCCGGGAGCTGTTTTTT. Amino acids: CASSEYPGRELFF. This rearrangement joins TRBV25-1 to TRBJ2-2; no clear D. The CDR3 has 13 residues. Germline V gene data show CDR1 as MGHDK and CDR2 as SYGVNS. V was shortened by 0 bases and J by 9 bases, with 8 bases between the two germline ends.

The V call is TRBV14, the J call TRBJ2-7; TRBD1 might be the D (7 bases). The CDR3 runs 14 residues. V was trimmed by 4 bases and J by 5 bases, leaving 15 bases between them. CDR1 is SGHDN and CDR2 is FVKESK in the germline V gene. CDR3 nucleotides: TGTGCCAGCAGCCCCAGGGGGGCGCGGGACGAGCAGTACTTC. Translation: CASSPRGARDEQYF.

The chain combines TRBV30 with TRBJ2-7; the match to TRBD1 covers 9 bases. Germline V gives CDR1 GTSNPN, CDR2 SVGIG (reference sequence). Trimming cost V 6 bases and J 3 bases; bases outside gene matches: 3. The CDR3 totals 12 residues. DNA for the CDR3: TGTGCCTGTGACAGGGGGAACTACGAGCAGTACTTC. Its translation is CACDRGNYEQYF.

CDR3 sequence reads: CSTGEQETQYF. CDR3 sequence (DNA): TGCAGTACAGGGGAACAAGAGACCCAGTACTTC. V and J are TRBV29-1 and TRBJ2-5; the match to TRBD1 covers 7 bases. Germline V gene data show CDR1 as SQVTM and CDR2 as ANQGSEA. The length of the CDR3 is 11 residues.

This chain joins TRBV19 and TRBJ2-7; a possible D gene is TRBD1 (6 bases). Germline V gene lookup returns CDR1 LNHDA and CDR2 SQIVND (reference sequence). With 3 bases removed from V and 3 bases from J, the gap between germline ends came to 15 bases. The CDR3 sequence is 15 residues long. The DNA for the CDR3 is TGTGCCAGTAGTATCTCCCCCCGACAGGTCTACGAGCAGTACTTC. It specifies CASSISPRQVYEQYF.

The chain uses TRBV5-4 and TRBJ2-3, with 9 bases identical to TRBD2. With V trimmed by 4 bases and J by 2 bases, 8 bases remained unmatched. From germline, CDR1 is SGHNT and CDR2 YYREEE (reference sequence). The CDR3 length is 16 residues. CDR3 bases: TGTGCCAGCAGCCCCCCTAGCGGGATATTCACAGATACGCAGTATTTT. This translates into CASSPPSGIFTDTQYF.